These 5 T cell receptor beta chains originate from one sample sequenced in a study of blood T cell repertoires in COVID-19. This table comes from immunoSEQ multiplex PCR, and its TCRdb copy is limited to in-frame clones, with some not included. The sample carries 140,000 or so clones, approximately 86% recorded once. The sequencing input was peripheral blood. The receptors here all came from a man aged 65 to 85 with acute or convalescent COVID-19.

The CDR3 DNA reads as TGCAGCCTGATTGGGGACAGGGGTATTGAGCAGTTCTTC. It encodes CSLIGDRGIEQFF. The V gene is TRBV29-1, the J gene TRBJ2-1, with 10 bases fitting TRBD1. The germline V gene has CDR1 SQVTM and CDR2 ANQGSEA. With 8 bases clipped from V and 9 bases from J, the junction kept 10 bases outside the gene matches. There are 13 residues in the CDR3.

This chain joins TRBV2 and TRBJ1-2; possibly TRBD1 for D (5 bases). This CDR3 has 13 residues. Trimming took off 6 bases at V and 2 bases at J, with 10 bases between the two ends. From germline, CDR1 is SNHLY and CDR2 FYNNEI. CDR3 in amino acids: CASSPQENYGYTF. The CDR3 coding sequence is TGTGCCAGCAGCCCACAGGAGAACTATGGCTACACCTTC.

The V call is TRBV28, the J call TRBJ2-2; 8 nucleotides align to TRBD2. Germline assignment: CDR1 MDHEN and CDR2 SYDVKM. V shed 6 bases and J 4 bases; nucleotides not matched to a gene: 7. The CDR3 is 15 residues long. CDR3 sequence (DNA): TGTGCCAGCAGGGTAGCGGGACCCGCCACCGGGGAGCTGTTTTTT. As protein: CASRVAGPATGELFF.

The V gene is TRBV3-1 (or the pseudogene TRBV3-2), the J gene TRBJ2-7; D perhaps matches TRBD2 (5 bases). With 1 base removed from V and 0 bases from J, the gap between germline ends came to 10 bases. The V gene's germline CDR1 is LGHDT and CDR2 YNNKEL (reference sequence). There are 15 residues in the CDR3. The DNA for the CDR3 is TGTGCCAGCAGCCAAGGCGGAGGAGGCTCCTACGAGCAGTACTTC. Protein sequence: CASSQGGGGSYEQYF.

The genes are TRBV9 and TRBJ1-1, with D perhaps TRBD1 (5 bases). This CDR3 has 15 amino acids. V was trimmed by 0 bases and J by 1 base, leaving 10 bases between them. CDR1 and CDR2 (germline): SGDLS, YYNGEE. The CDR3: CASSVAQGSNTEAFF. CDR3 bases: TGTGCCAGCAGCGTAGCTCAGGGCTCGAACACTGAAGCTTTCTTT.